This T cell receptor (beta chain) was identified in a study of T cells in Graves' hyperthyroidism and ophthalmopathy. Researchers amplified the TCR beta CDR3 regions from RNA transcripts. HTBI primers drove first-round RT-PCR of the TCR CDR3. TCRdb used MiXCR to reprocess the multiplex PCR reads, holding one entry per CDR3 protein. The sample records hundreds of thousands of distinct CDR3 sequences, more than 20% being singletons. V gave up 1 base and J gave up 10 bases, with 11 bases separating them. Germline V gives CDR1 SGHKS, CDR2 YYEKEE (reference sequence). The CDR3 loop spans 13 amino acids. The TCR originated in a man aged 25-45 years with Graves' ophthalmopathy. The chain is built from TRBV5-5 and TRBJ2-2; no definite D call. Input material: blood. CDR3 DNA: TGTGCCAGCAGCTTGTCAGCTAGGCTGGAGCTGTTTTTT. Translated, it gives CASSLSARLELFF.